This TCR beta chain was retrieved from a study of PD-1 blockade in classical Hodgkin lymphoma. General study findings and limits: Before treatment, TCR diversity in newly diagnosed patients was reportedly lower than in healthy donors. Unlike CD8+ TCR diversity, which did not rise significantly by C4D1, CD4+ TCR diversity did.

This CDR3 has 11 amino acids. J was trimmed by 10 bases and V by 5 bases; bases with no gene match: 4. CDR1 is SGHAT, CDR2 FQNNGV, per germline. Here immunoSEQ multiplex PCR was the method, and the copy in TCRdb shows in-frame clones only, minus some. Among 70,000 or so clones listed, more than 85% were seen once. Turning to this clone: Its target is unknown.

Brentuximab vedotin exposure varied among the patients, all of whom had relapsed after autologous stem cell transplantation. The clonotype comes from a human donor with classical Hodgkin lymphoma. The rearrangement links TRBV11-2 to TRBJ2-7; 8 positions agree with TRBD2. This material consisted of peripheral blood mononuclear cells (PBMCs), taken at baseline. The CDR3 region has the DNA TGTGCCAGCAGCCCCCGGGAGGGACAGTACTTC. As protein: CASSPREGQYF.